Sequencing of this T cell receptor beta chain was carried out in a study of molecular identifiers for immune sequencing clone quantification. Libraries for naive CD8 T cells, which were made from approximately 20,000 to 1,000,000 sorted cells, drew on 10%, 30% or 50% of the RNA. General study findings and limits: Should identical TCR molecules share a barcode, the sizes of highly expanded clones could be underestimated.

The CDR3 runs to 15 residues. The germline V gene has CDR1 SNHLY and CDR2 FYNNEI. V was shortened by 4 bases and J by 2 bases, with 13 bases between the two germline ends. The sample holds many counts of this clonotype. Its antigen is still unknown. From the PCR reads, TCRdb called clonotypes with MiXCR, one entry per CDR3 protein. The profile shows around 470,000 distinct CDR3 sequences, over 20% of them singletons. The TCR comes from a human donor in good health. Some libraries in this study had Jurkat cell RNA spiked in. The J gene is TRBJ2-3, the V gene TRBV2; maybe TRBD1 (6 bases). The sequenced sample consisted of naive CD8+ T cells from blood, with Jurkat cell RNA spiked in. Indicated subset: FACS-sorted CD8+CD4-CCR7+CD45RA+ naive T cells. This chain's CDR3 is CASSVEGHNTDTQYF. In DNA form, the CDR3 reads TGTGCCAGCAGTGTCGAGGGACATAACACAGATACGCAGTATTTT.